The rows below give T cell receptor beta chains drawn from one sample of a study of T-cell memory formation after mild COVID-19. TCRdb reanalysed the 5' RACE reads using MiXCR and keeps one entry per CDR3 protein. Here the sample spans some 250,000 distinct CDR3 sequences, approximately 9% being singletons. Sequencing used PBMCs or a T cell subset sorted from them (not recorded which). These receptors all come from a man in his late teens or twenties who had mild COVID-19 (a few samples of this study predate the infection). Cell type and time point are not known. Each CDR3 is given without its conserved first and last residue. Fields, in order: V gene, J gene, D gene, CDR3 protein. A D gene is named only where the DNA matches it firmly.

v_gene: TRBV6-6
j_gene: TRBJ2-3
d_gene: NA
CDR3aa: ASFPPEADTQY

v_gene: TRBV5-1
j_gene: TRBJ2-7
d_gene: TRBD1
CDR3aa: ASSLGGTGPREQY

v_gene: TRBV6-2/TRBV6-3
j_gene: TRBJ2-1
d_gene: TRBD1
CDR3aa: ASSYNKNDRGTQQF

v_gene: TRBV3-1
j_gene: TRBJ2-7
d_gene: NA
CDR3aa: ASSPSAGSEQY

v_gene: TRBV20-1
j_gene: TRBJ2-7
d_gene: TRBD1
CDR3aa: SASRTGIYEQY

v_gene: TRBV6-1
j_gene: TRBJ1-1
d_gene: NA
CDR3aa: ASSADLYTEAF

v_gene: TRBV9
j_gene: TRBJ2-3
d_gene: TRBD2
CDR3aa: ASSAQVTSGTDTQY

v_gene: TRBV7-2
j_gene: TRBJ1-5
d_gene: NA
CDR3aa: ASSPGLFDNQPQH

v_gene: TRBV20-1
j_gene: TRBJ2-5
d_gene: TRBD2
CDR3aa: SARAAGAKTQY

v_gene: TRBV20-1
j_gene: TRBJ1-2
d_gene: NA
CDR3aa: SARVLPDGYT

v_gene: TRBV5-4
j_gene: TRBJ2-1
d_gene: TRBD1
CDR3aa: ASSLGDRNEQF

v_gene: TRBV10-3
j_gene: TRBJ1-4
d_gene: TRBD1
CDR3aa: AIGGQVGEKLF

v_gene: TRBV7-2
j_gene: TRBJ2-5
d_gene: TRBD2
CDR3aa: ASSPGTSVQETQY

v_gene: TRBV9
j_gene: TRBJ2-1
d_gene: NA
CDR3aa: ASSGRGGSYNEQF

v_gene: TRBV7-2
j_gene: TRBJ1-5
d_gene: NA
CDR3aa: ASSSGGVGGGNQPQH

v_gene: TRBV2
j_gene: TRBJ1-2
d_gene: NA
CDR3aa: ASSEGPRPNYGYT

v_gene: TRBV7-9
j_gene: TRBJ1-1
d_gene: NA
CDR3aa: ASSLVFENTEAF

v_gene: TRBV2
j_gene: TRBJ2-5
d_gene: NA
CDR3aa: AGGQWVETQY

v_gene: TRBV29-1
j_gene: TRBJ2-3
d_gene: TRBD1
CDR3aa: SAFGTGGSGTQY

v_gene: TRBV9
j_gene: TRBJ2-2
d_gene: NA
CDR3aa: ASSVRQALNTGELF

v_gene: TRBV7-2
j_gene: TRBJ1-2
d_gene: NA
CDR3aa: ASSLNELVGYT

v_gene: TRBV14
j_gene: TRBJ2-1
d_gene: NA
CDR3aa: ASSRRSSYNEQF

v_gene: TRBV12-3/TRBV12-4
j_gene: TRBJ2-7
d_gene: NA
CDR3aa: ASSVGLYEQY

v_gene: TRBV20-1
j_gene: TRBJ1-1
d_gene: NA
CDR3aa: SAVDGSYSNTEAF

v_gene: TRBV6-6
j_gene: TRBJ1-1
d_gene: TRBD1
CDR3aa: ASSYPQGGAF

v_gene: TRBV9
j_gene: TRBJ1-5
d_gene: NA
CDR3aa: ASSVGQDQPQH

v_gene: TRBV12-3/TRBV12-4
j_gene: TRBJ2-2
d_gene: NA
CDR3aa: AAQGGVPGELF

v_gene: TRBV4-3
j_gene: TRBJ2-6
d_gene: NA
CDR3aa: ASSQREWGSGANVLT

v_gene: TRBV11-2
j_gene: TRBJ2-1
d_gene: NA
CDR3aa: ASRTDTNEQF

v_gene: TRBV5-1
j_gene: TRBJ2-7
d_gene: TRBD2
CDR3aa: ASTLAGLAQDEQY

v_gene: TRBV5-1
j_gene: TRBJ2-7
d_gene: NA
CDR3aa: ASSPSLSGGEQY

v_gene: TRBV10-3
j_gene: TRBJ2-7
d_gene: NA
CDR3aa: AISAAPSYEQY

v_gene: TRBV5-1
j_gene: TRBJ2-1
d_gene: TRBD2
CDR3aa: ASSPRLAPYNEQF

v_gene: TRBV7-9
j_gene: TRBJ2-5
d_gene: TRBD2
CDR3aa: ASSLSGGEQETQY

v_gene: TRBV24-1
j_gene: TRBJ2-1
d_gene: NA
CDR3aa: ATSDPDRTYNEQF

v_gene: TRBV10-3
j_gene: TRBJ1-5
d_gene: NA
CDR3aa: AIIYPINQPQH